This entry describes one T cell receptor beta chain. The sample comes from a study of blood T cell repertoires in COVID-19. On the study more broadly: T cells, B-cell-depleted T cells, or PBMCs provided the cDNA or gDNA that served as material.

As handled by the study authors: Amplification of reference gene primers provided the estimated nucleated cell counts. Sequencing used immunoSEQ multiplex PCR; TCRdb keeps in-frame clones, though not all of them. Clonal size and the V and J genes are those of that table, whereas D and trimming came from the DNA. The sample lists 25,000 to 35,000 clones, roughly 73% seen once, with roughly 8% in the top ten. This CDR3 comprises 16 residues. CDR1 is GTSNPN and CDR2 is SVGIG in the germline V gene (reference sequence). V was pared by 4 bases and J by 3 bases, with 10 bases of the junction left unmatched.

Sequenced: peripheral blood. The V and J genes are TRBV30 and TRBJ1-4; 8 bases align to TRBD1. The receptor was isolated from a woman between 70 and 85 years old with active or convalescent COVID-19. CDR3: CAWKRTGSTPNEKLFF. The CDR3, as DNA: TGTGCCTGGAAAAGGACAGGGTCGACCCCTAATGAAAAACTGTTTTTT. Supplemented by reference TRBV30 and TRBJ1-4, the full variable domain reads SQTIHQWPATLVQPVGSPLSLECTVEGTSNPNLYWYRQAAGRGLQLLFYSVGIGQISSEVPQNLSASRPQDRQFILSSKKLLLSDSGFYLCAWKRTGSTPNEKLFFGSGTQLSVL.